This TCR beta chain was sequenced in a study of T cell changes during pregnancy in multiple sclerosis. The protocol was immunoSEQ multiplex PCR, while the TCRdb copy is restricted to in-frame clones and leaves out a portion. The sample has about 53,000 clones; around 90% are singletons. V lost 0 bases, J lost 2 bases, and 8 bases lay in between. The CDR3 covers 15 residues. Germline loops: CDR1 GTSNPN, CDR2 SVGIG (reference sequence). The source material was CD4+ T cells from peripheral blood mononuclear cells, sampled in the third trimester of pregnancy. The sequence was obtained from a female donor with multiple sclerosis, enrolled in a pregnancy study. The chain combines TRBV30 with TRBJ2-6; D possibly corresponds to TRBD2 (5 bases). As DNA, the CDR3 is TGTGCCTGGAGTGTACGGGGAGCTGGGGCCAACGTCCTGACTTTC. Its protein product is CAWSVRGAGANVLTF.